This TCR beta chain was found in a study of shared clonotypes between healthy human individuals. Study-level findings and limits: The genetic and exposure-history diversity represented was limited by few donors.

Comment on this clone: Antigen unknown.

This CDR3 contains 14 residues. Germline CDR1 ENHRY, CDR2 SYGVKD. Deletions cut 0 bases from V and 15 bases from J, with 17 bases between. Here immunoSEQ multiplex PCR was the method, and the copy in TCRdb shows in-frame clones only, minus some. The table records some 510,000 clones, 79% of them present only once. The chain couples TRBV10-3 to TRBJ1-4; D unresolved. Material for sequencing was PBMCs. The TCR originated in a woman aged 40 to 50 in good health. Some clones in this sample may be carry-over from other donors' samples. The chain's CDR3 is CAISESGNPAWVFF. The CDR3 DNA follows: TGTGCCATCAGTGAGTCCGGGAACCCAGCGTGGGTGTTTTTT.